This note documents a single TCR beta chain sequence. This sample is drawn from a study of blood T cell repertoires in COVID-19. Turning to the study itself: Donors in the United States, Italy and Spain gave samples during acute or convalescent COVID-19. Sources were T cells, B-cell-depleted T cells, or PBMCs; the material itself was cDNA or gDNA.

The CDR3 extends over 11 amino acids. Between the trimmed V and J ends, which lost 4 bases and 11 bases, there was a span of 12 bases. In germline, CDR1 is MGHDK, CDR2 SYGVNS. Original processing methods: Nucleated cell counts were estimated from reference gene primer amplification. The repertoire was sequenced with immunoSEQ multiplex PCR; TCRdb's copy has only in-frame clones and lacks some. The D gene and trimming were derived from the DNA, and the V and J assignments and clone size from that table. This table holds 150,000 to 200,000 clones, around 90% found once. The specimen sequenced was peripheral blood. V is TRBV25-1 and J is TRBJ2-7, with D perhaps matching TRBD2 (5 bases). The clonotype was recovered from a man aged 35-49 years with active or convalescent COVID-19. CDR3 amino acids: CASSAPGWEYF. The CDR3 DNA sequence: TGTGCCAGCAGTGCCCCGGGATGGGAGTACTTC.